The 20 T cell receptor beta chains listed next were all sequenced from one sample in a study of identical twins' blood T cells. TCRdb reanalysed the 5' RACE reads using MiXCR and keeps one entry per CDR3 protein. The sample records a few hundred thousand distinct CDR3 sequences, roughly 28% being singletons. The sequenced material came from PBMCs. Receptor source: a woman between 18 and 50 years old in good health.

The chain carries TRBV12-3 or TRBV12-4 and TRBJ1-2; 9 bases line up with TRBD1. The CDR3 is made up of 15 amino acids. V shed 7 bases and J 7 bases; nucleotides not matched to a gene: 13. The CDR3 spells CASTIVDGTGFGYTF. DNA for the CDR3: TGTGCCAGCACCATCGTAGACGGGACAGGGTTTGGCTACACCTTC.

This clonotype has a count of ten or more. V is TRBV29-1 and J is TRBJ1-1; unclear D gene. The CDR3 loop spans 11 amino acids. V dropped 4 bases and J dropped 5 bases, with 8 bases sitting between them. CDR1 and CDR2 (germline): SQVTM, ANQGSEA. The CDR3 protein is CSVVRLTEAFF. As DNA, the CDR3 is TGCAGCGTTGTAAGACTGACTGAAGCTTTCTTT.

The chain couples TRBV12-3 or TRBV12-4 to TRBJ2-1; 8 bases are shared with TRBD2. This CDR3 has 15 amino acids. Unmatched junction bases numbered 8, after V lost 3 bases and J lost 7 bases. The CDR3: CASSLISGAGNEQFF. The CDR3 nucleotides are TGTGCCAGCAGTTTGATTAGCGGGGCAGGGAATGAGCAGTTCTTC.

The V gene is TRBV6-5, the J gene TRBJ1-1, with D maybe TRBD1 (5 bases). V gave up 0 bases and J gave up 8 bases, with 13 bases separating them. In germline, CDR1 is MNHEY, CDR2 SVGAGI. The CDR3 totals 14 residues. The CDR3 DNA is TGTGCCAGCAGTTACTCGAGGGCAGGGCGCGAAGCTTTCTTT. Its translation: CASSYSRAGREAFF.

V and J are TRBV12-3 or TRBV12-4 and TRBJ2-5; 12 nucleotides line up with TRBD2. This CDR3 contains 17 residues. After removal of 3 bases from V and 2 bases from J, the junction contained 7 bases not matched to a gene. DNA of the CDR3: TGTGCCAGCAGTTTGAGTGGACTAGCGGGACAGCAAGAGACCCAGTACTTC. Residues: CASSLSGLAGQQETQYF.

The chain has TRBV15 and TRBJ1-6; D not certain. The V end was cut by 3 bases, the J end by 8 bases, with 2 bases between. The CDR3 is 11 amino acids. Germline CDR1 LNHNV, CDR2 YYDKDF (reference sequence). CDR3 region: CATSSDSPLHF. CDR3 coding DNA: TGTGCCACCAGCAGTGATTCACCCCTCCACTTT.

This chain connects TRBV7-8 to TRBJ1-6; the D is unclear. The length of the CDR3 is 16 residues. Trimming cost V 3 bases and J 7 bases, with 16 bases left between them. Germline V gene data show CDR1 as SGHVS and CDR2 as FQNEAQ. The CDR3 spells CASSFYRVSSNSPLHF. CDR3 bases: TGTGCCAGCAGCTTCTACCGGGTGTCAAGCAATTCACCCCTCCACTTT.

This chain connects TRBV12-3 or TRBV12-4 to TRBJ1-2; TRBD1 agrees at 9 bases. The CDR3 sequence is 14 residues long. V shed 5 bases, J shed 4 bases, and the junction held 5 bases outside the gene matches. CDR3: CASSPGTGPYGYTF. DNA for the CDR3: TGTGCCAGCAGTCCAGGGACAGGGCCCTATGGCTACACCTTC.

This chain links TRBV6-1 with TRBJ2-1, with 7 bases matching TRBD1. The CDR3 is 14 residues long. Germline loops: CDR1 MNHNS, CDR2 SASEGT. The V segment lost 4 bases and the J segment 6 bases; nucleotides outside the gene matches: 6. Written as DNA, the CDR3 is TGTGCCAGCAGTGGACAGGGTCTGCGCAATGAGCAGTTCTTC. This gives the protein CASSGQGLRNEQFF.

Comment on this clonotype: Because it lacks the conserved phenylalanine or tryptophan at the end, this CDR3 is likely a read error. The chain is built from TRBV20-1 and TRBJ1-2, with D maybe TRBD1 (6 bases). CDR3 size: 14 residues. Germline V gives CDR1 DFQATT, CDR2 SNEGSKA (reference sequence). V dropped 1 base and J dropped 4 bases, with 13 bases sitting between them. The CDR3 here is CSARGTDLLYGYTL. The CDR3 DNA reads as TGCAGTGCTAGAGGGACAGATCTCCTCTATGGCTACACCCTC.

This clonotype appeared many times. The chain couples TRBV10-3 to TRBJ2-7; D is possibly TRBD1 (5 bases). The CDR3 sequence is 13 residues long. Germline-derived CDR1 and CDR2 are ENHRY and SYGVKD. Trimming shortened V by 6 bases and J by 4 bases, and 13 bases separated the two germline ends. The CDR3 spells CAIRPQANYEQYF. CDR3 in DNA: TGTGCCATCAGGCCACAGGCTAATTACGAGCAGTACTTC.

This clonotype was seen more than once but under ten times. CDR3 amino acids: CSVVWGNGATEAFF. CDR3 sequence (DNA): TGCAGCGTTGTTTGGGGTAATGGTGCCACTGAAGCTTTCTTT. The V gene is TRBV29-1, the J gene TRBJ1-1; no reliable D call. This CDR3 is 14 amino acids long. Trimming stripped 4 bases from V and 4 bases from J, with 16 bases between. The germline CDR1 and CDR2 sequences are SQVTM and ANQGSEA.

The rearrangement uses TRBV10-1 and TRBJ2-1, with 8 bases identical to TRBD2. Germline lookup yields CDR1 WNHNN and CDR2 SYGVQD (reference sequence). The CDR3 totals 16 residues. With 0 bases clipped from V and 5 bases from J, the junction kept 6 bases outside the gene matches. The CDR3 loop reads CASSESVTSANNEQFF. The CDR3 DNA is TGCGCCAGCAGTGAGTCCGTGACTAGCGCAAACAATGAGCAGTTCTTC.

The V call is TRBV5-1, the J call TRBJ2-4; possible D gene TRBD2, 6 bases. Germline assignment: CDR1 SGHRS and CDR2 YFSETQ. CDR3 size: 13 residues. Trimming took off 0 bases at V and 11 bases at J, with 12 bases between the two ends. This CDR3 reads CASSLAGRGLQYF. The CDR3 DNA follows: TGCGCCAGCAGCTTGGCGGGGCGGGGCCTTCAGTACTTC.

As concerns this clonotype: With a much larger clone just one base away, this may be a read error. The chain employs TRBV12-3 or TRBV12-4 and TRBJ2-1, with D perhaps assigned TRBD1 or TRBD2 (6 bases each). The germline V and J ends were trimmed by 7 bases and 8 bases, with 15 bases remaining between them. The CDR3 loop spans 13 amino acids. The CDR3 spells CASMVGGLHEQFF. CDR3 nucleotides: TGTGCCAGCATGGTGGGGGGCTTGCATGAGCAGTTCTTC.

J is TRBJ1-1 and V is TRBV10-3; 9 bases agree with TRBD1. The CDR3 extends over 15 amino acids. The V gene's germline CDR1 is ENHRY and CDR2 SYGVKD. J gave up 0 bases and V 4 bases, and 3 bases lay outside the gene matches. The CDR3 reads CAISGDRAMNTEAFF. The DNA for the CDR3 is TGTGCCATCAGTGGGGACAGGGCAATGAACACTGAAGCTTTCTTT.

Note on this clonotype: Relative to the germline gene, one junction end is altered; a read error may explain this. This chain connects TRBV4-2 to TRBJ1-4; a possible D gene is TRBD1 (5 bases). Germline V gene data show CDR1 as LGHNA and CDR2 as YNFKEQ. The CDR3 is made up of 11 amino acids. The CDR3 loop is CASRAGEKPFF. The DNA for the CDR3 is TGTGCCAGCAGGGCGGGGGAAAAACCGTTTTTT.

The rearrangement joins TRBV29-1 to TRBJ1-1; D gene uncertain. V was shortened by 8 bases and J by 4 bases, with 20 bases between the two germline ends. CDR3 length: 14 residues. The germline V gene encodes CDR1 SQVTM and CDR2 ANQGSEA. The CDR3 reads CSTPDHPGGTEAFF. CDR3 coding DNA: TGCAGCACCCCGGACCACCCTGGTGGCACTGAAGCTTTCTTT.

J is TRBJ1-2 and V is TRBV20-1; D is undetermined. The germline V gene has CDR1 DFQATT and CDR2 SNEGSKA (reference sequence). This CDR3 has 11 amino acids. Trimming took off 1 base at V and 6 bases at J, with 6 bases between the two ends. For the CDR3, the DNA is TGCAGTGCTAGAGGTTTGAATGGCTACACCTTC. Its protein product is CSARGLNGYTF.

The chain joins TRBV29-1 to TRBJ2-7; D remains ambiguous. CDR1 is SQVTM, CDR2 ANQGSEA, per germline. The CDR3 runs to 12 residues. Trimming shortened V by 4 bases and J by 2 bases, and 9 bases separated the two germline ends. The CDR3 protein is CSVVYGAYEQYF. The CDR3 region has the DNA TGCAGCGTTGTATACGGCGCCTACGAGCAGTACTTC.